The T cell receptor (beta chain) described here comes from a study of blood T cell repertoires in COVID-19. Study-level information: The analysed material was cDNA or gDNA that came from T cells, B-cell-depleted T cells, or PBMCs.

Assay: immunoSEQ multiplex PCR; the TCRdb copy retains only in-frame clones and omits some. The top ten clones hold 1.9% of a sample with some 130,000 clones, roughly 80% of them seen once. Deletions cut 5 bases from V and 4 bases from J, with 17 bases between. The CDR3 totals 15 residues. CDR1 is SEHNR, CDR2 FQNEAQ, per germline (reference sequence). The genes are TRBV7-9 and TRBJ1-2; D might be TRBD1 (5 bases). The receptor's source is a man between 65 and 79 years old with acute or convalescent COVID-19. The sample was peripheral blood. This chain's CDR3 is CASSQQVSAVYGYTF. The CDR3 DNA sequence: TGTGCCAGCAGCCAACAGGTCAGCGCTGTCTATGGCTACACCTTC.